Detailed here is one T cell receptor beta chain. The entry originates in a study of blood T cell repertoires in COVID-19. Study summary: Samples taken during acute and convalescent COVID-19 were collected in the United States, Italy and Spain.

Methods used by the authors: The assay estimated nucleated cells by amplifying reference gene primers. The method was immunoSEQ multiplex PCR; TCRdb's version includes in-frame clones alone and lacks a portion of them. V and J calls and clone size follow that table, whereas D and trimming were derived from the DNA. Of around 57,000 clones in the sample, 90% to 95% were seen once. The CDR3 spans 15 residues. The V end lost 3 bases, the J end lost 7 bases, and 15 bases lay between the germline ends. Germline V lookup: CDR1 SGHTA, CDR2 FQGNSA. This TCR was recovered from a man aged 45-65 years with acute or convalescent COVID-19. This chain joins TRBV7-2 and TRBJ1-4; TRBD1 might be the D (6 bases). Input material: peripheral blood. The CDR3 region is CASSLGGAESEKLFF. The CDR3 nucleotides read TGTGCCAGCAGCTTGGGGGGGGCTGAGAGTGAAAAACTGTTTTTT. The whole variable domain, filled in from reference TRBV7-2 and TRBJ1-4, reads GAGVSQSPSNKVTEKGKDVELRCDPISGHTALYWYRQSLGQGLEFLIYFQGNSAPDKSGLPSDRFSAERTGGSVSTLTIQRTQQEDSAVYLCASSLGGAESEKLFFGSGTQLSVL.